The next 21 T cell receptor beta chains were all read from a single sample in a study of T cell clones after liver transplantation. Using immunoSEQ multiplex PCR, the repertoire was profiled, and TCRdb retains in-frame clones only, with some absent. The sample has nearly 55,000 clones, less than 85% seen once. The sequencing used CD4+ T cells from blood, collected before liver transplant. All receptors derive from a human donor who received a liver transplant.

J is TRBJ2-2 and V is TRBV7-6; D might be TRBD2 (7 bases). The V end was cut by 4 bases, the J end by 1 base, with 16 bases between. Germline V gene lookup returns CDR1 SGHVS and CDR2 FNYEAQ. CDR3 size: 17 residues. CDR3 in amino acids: CASSWRGGGLNTGELFF. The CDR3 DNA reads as TGTGCCAGCAGCTGGAGGGGAGGGGGGCTGAACACCGGGGAGCTGTTTTTT.

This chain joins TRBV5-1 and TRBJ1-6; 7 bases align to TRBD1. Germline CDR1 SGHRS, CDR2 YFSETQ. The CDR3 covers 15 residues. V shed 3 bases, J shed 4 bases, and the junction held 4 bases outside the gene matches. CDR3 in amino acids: CASSWTGPYNSPLHF. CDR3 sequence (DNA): TGCGCCAGCAGCTGGACAGGCCCTTATAATTCACCCCTCCACTTT.

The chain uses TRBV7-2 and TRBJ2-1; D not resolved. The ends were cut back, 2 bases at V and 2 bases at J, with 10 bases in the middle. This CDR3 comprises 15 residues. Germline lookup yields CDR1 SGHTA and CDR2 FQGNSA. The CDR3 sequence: CASSLNPFPYNEQFF. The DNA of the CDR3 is TGTGCCAGCAGCTTAAACCCCTTCCCCTACAATGAGCAGTTCTTC.

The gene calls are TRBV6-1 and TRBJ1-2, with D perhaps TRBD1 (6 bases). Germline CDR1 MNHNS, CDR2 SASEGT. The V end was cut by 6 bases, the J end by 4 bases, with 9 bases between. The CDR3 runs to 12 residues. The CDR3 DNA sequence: TGTGCCAGCAGAGACAGGATCTATGGCTACACCTTC. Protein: CASRDRIYGYTF.

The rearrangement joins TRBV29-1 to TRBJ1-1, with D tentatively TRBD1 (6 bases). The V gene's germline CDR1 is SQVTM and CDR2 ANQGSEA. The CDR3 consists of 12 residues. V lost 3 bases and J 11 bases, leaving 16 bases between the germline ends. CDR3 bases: TGCAGCGTTGATCTCAGGGGTGGAGTTGCTTTCTTT. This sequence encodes CSVDLRGGVAFF. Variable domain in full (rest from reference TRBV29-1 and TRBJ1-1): SAVISQKPSRDICQRGTSLTIQCQVDSQVTMMFWYRQQPGQSLTLIATANQGSEATYESGFVIDKFPISRPNLTFSTLTVSNMSPEDSSIYLCSVDLRGGVAFFGQGTRLTVV.

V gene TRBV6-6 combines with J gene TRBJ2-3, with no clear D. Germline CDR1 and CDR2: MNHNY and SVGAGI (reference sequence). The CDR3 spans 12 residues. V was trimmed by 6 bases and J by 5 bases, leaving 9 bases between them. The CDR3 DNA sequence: TGTGCCAGCAGCGGCGGCGGAGATACGCAGTATTTT. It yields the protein CASSGGGDTQYF.

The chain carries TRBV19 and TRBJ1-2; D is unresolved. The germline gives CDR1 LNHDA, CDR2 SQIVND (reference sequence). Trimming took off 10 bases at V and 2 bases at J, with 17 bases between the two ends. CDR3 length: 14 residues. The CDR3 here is CAIHREGPNYGYTF. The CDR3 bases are TGTGCCATTCACCGGGAAGGGCCCAACTATGGCTACACCTTC.

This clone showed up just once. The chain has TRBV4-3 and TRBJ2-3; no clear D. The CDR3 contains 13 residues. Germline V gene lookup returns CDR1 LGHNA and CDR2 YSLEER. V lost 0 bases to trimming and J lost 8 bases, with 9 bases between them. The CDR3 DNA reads TGCGCCAGCAGCCAAGATGTAGACCGTACGCAGTATTTT. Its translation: CASSQDVDRTQYF.

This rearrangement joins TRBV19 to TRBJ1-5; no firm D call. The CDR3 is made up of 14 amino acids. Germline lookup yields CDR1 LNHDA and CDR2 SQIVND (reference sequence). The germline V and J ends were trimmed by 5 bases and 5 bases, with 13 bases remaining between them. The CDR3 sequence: CASSGVLVDQPQHF. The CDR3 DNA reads TGTGCCAGTAGTGGGGTTCTGGTGGATCAGCCCCAGCATTTT.

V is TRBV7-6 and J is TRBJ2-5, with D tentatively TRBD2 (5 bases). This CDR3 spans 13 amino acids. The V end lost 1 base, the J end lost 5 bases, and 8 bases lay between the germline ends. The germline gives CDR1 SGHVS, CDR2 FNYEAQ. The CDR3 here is CASSLVGMETQYF. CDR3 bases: TGTGCCAGCAGCTTAGTCGGGATGGAGACCCAGTACTTC.

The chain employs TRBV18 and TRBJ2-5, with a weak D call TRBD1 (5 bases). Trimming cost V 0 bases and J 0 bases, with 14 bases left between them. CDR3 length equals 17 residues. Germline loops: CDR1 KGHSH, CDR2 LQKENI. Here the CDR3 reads CASSPPRKGANQETQYF. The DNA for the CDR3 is TGTGCCAGCTCACCACCGCGAAAAGGGGCCAACCAAGAGACCCAGTACTTC.

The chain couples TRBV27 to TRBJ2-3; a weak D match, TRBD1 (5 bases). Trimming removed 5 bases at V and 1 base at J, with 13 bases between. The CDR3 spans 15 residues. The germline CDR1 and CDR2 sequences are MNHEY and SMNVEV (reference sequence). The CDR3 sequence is CASSPIGAGTDTQYF. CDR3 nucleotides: TGTGCCAGCAGTCCTATAGGGGCGGGCACAGATACGCAGTATTTT.

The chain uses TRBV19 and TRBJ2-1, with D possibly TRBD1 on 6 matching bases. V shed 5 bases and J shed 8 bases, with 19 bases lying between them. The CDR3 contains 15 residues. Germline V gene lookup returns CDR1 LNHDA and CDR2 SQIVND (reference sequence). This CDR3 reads CASSPTPGHTHEQFF. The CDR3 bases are TGTGCCAGTAGTCCCACGCCGGGACATACCCATGAGCAGTTCTTC.

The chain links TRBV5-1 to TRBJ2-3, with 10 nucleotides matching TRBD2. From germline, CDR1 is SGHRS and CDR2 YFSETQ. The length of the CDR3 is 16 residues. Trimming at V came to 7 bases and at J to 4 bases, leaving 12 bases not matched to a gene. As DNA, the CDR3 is TGCGCCAGCCGGAGAACTAGCGGGATCAGGGCAGATACGCAGTATTTT. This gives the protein CASRRTSGIRADTQYF.

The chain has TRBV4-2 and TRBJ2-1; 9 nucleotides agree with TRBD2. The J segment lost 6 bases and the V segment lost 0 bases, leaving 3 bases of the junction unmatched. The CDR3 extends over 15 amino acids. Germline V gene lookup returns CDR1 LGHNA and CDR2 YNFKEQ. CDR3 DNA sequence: TGTGCCAGCAGCCAAGATGAACTAGCGGGCAATGAGCAGTTCTTC. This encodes CASSQDELAGNEQFF.

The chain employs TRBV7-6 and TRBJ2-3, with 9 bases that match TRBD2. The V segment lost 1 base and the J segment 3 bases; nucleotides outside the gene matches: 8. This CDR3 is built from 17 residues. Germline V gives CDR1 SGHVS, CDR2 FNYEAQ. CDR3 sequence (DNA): TGTGCCAGCAGCTTAGGTCTGGTAGCGGGAGTGACAGATACGCAGTATTTT. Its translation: CASSLGLVAGVTDTQYF.

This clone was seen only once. CDR3: CASSLFGVGSSYNEQFF. The CDR3 nucleotides read TGTGCCAGCAGTTTATTTGGAGTCGGAAGCTCCTACAATGAGCAGTTCTTC. This chain joins TRBV27 and TRBJ2-1; D remains ambiguous. The CDR3 spans 17 residues. V lost 1 base, J lost 0 bases, and 13 bases lay in between. CDR1 and CDR2 from the germline V gene are MNHEY and SMNVEV (reference sequence).

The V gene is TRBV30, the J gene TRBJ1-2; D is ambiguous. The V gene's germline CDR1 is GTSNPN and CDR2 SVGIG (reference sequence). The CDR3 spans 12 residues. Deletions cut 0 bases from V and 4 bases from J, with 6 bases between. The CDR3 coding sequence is TGTGCCTGGAGTGTACAAGTCTATGGCTACACCTTC. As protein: CAWSVQVYGYTF.

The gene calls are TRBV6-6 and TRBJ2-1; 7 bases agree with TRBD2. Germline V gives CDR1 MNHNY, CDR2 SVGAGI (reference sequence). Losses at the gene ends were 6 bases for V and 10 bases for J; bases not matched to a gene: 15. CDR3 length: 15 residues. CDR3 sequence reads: CASRDGPGGGEEQFF. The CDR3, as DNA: TGTGCCAGCAGGGACGGTCCTGGGGGAGGGGAGGAGCAGTTCTTC.

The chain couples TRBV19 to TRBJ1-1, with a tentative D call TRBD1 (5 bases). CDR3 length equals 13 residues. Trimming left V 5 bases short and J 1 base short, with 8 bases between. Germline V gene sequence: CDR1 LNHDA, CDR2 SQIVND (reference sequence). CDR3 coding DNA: TGTGCCAGTAGTGCGACAGCGAACACTGAAGCTTTCTTT. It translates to CASSATANTEAFF.

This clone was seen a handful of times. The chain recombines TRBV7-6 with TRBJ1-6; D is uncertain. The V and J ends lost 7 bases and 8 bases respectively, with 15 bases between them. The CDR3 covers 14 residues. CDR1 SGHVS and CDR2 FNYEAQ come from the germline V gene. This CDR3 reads CASTSRVSDSPLHF. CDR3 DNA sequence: TGTGCCAGCACCTCACGGGTCTCTGATTCACCCCTCCACTTT.